A single sample is the source of the 15 T cell receptor beta chains below, sequenced in a study of T cell responses to AZD1222 COVID-19 vaccine. Assay used: immunoSEQ multiplex PCR; TCRdb lists only in-frame clones, some missing. The table records approximately 150,000 clones, around 92% of them present only once. The sample in question was peripheral blood, obtained on day 0 of AZD1222 vaccination. Receptors were obtained from an adult in good health.

This clone showed up just once. CDR3: CASMGQGYHEQYF. As DNA, the CDR3 is TGTGCCAGCATGGGGCAGGGGTATCACGAGCAGTACTTC. The V gene is TRBV2, the J gene TRBJ2-7; TRBD1 might be the D (6 bases). Per the germline V gene, CDR1 is SNHLY and CDR2 is FYNNEI. This CDR3 region has 13 residues. With 7 bases removed from V and 5 bases from J, the gap between germline ends came to 15 bases.

This rearrangement joins TRBV7-9 to TRBJ2-5; 7 nucleotides line up with TRBD2. The germline V gene has CDR1 SEHNR and CDR2 FQNEAQ (reference sequence). The CDR3 is 14 amino acids. V was pared by 0 bases and J by 5 bases, with 3 bases of the junction left unmatched. The CDR3 nucleotides read TGTGCCAGCAGCTTAGCGATGGGGGGGGAGACCCAGTACTTC. It specifies CASSLAMGGETQYF.

The rearrangement joins TRBV18 to TRBJ1-2; 10 nucleotides line up with TRBD1. Germline V gene data show CDR1 as KGHSH and CDR2 as LQKENI. V trimming: 1 base; J trimming: 4 bases; junction bases outside the gene matches: 6. The CDR3 has 16 amino acids. CDR3 residues: CASSPRTGGLSYGYTF. For the CDR3, the DNA is TGTGCCAGCTCACCACGGACAGGGGGTCTATCCTATGGCTACACCTTC.

The chain uses TRBV6-1 and TRBJ1-1; D possibly corresponds to TRBD1 (6 bases). The V and J ends lost 2 bases and 7 bases respectively, with 20 bases between them. CDR3 length: 16 residues. The V gene's germline CDR1 is MNHNS and CDR2 SASEGT. CDR3 residues: CASSETQGRARFEAFF. The DNA for the CDR3 is TGTGCCAGCAGTGAAACCCAGGGGAGGGCTCGGTTTGAAGCTTTCTTT.

This sequence joins TRBV7-9 and TRBJ1-4; the D gene is possibly TRBD1 (5 bases). Germline assignment: CDR1 SEHNR and CDR2 FQNEAQ (reference sequence). The ends were cut back, 5 bases at V and 8 bases at J, with 12 bases in the middle. This CDR3 has 13 amino acids. CDR3 protein: CASSRGGDEKLFF. The DNA of the CDR3 is TGTGCCAGCAGCCGCGGGGGAGACGAAAAACTGTTTTTT.

This chain joins TRBV10-3 and TRBJ2-3; the D call may be TRBD1 or TRBD2 (5 bases each). CDR1 is ENHRY, CDR2 SYGVKD, per germline. Trimming removed 0 bases from V and 6 bases from J, with 22 bases in between. This CDR3 spans 18 amino acids. This chain's CDR3 is CAISESSPIVVGTDTQYF. CDR3 DNA sequence: TGTGCCATCAGTGAGTCGTCTCCCATCGTAGTGGGGACGGATACGCAGTATTTT.

Here the CDR3 reads CASSLTGGDYGYTF. DNA of the CDR3: TGTGCCAGCAGCTTAACTGGAGGCGACTATGGCTACACCTTC. The chain couples TRBV7-3 to TRBJ1-2; D is unclear. The germline V gene encodes CDR1 SGHTA and CDR2 FQGTGA. The CDR3 is 14 residues long. V lost 0 bases and J 3 bases, leaving 8 bases between the germline ends.

The DNA for the CDR3 is TGTGCCAGCAGCCAAGAAACAGATACGCAGTATTTT. This sequence encodes CASSQETDTQYF. The rearrangement links TRBV3-1 (or the pseudogene TRBV3-2) to TRBJ2-3; D uncertain. Trimming cost V 0 bases and J 3 bases, with 1 base left between them. The length of the CDR3 is 12 residues. Looked up from germline, CDR1 is LGHDT and CDR2 is YNNKEL (reference sequence).

Turning to this clone: One end of the junction does not line up with germline, which may come from a read error. The chain joins TRBV7-8 to TRBJ1-3; unclear D gene. Germline loops: CDR1 SGHVS, CDR2 FQNEAQ. CDR3 length: 12 residues. Here the CDR3 DNA reads TGTGCCAGCAGCTTAGCCGGAAACGCCATATATTTT. This codes for CASSLAGNAIYF.

The rearrangement joins TRBV10-1 to TRBJ2-2, with D maybe TRBD2 (5 bases). V was trimmed by 0 bases and J by 13 bases, leaving 15 bases between them. The CDR3 runs to 14 residues. Germline CDR1 reads WNHNN; CDR2 reads SYGVQD (reference sequence). The CDR3 reads CASSESDSGSGLFF. CDR3 bases: TGCGCCAGCAGTGAGTCGGACTCCGGTTCGGGGCTGTTTTTT.

The chain combines TRBV14 with TRBJ2-5; no firm D call. V lost 4 bases and J 5 bases, leaving 8 bases between the germline ends. Per the germline V gene, CDR1 is SGHDN and CDR2 is FVKESK. CDR3 length: 12 residues. CDR3 sequence reads: CASSRGFETQYF. In DNA form, the CDR3 reads TGTGCCAGCAGCCGTGGGTTTGAGACCCAGTACTTC. The entire variable domain, with the rest obtained from reference TRBV14 and TRBJ2-5, is as follows: EAGVTQFPSHSVIEKGQTVTLRCDPISGHDNLYWYRRVMGKEIKFLLHFVKESKQDESGMPNNRFLAERTGGTYSTLKVQPAELEDSGVYFCASSRGFETQYFGPGTRLLVL.

This rearrangement joins TRBV5-6 to TRBJ1-2, with D tentatively TRBD1 (5 bases). The CDR3 runs 15 residues. Trimming took 4 bases from V and 6 from J, leaving 19 bases between them. Germline loops: CDR1 SGHDT, CDR2 YYEEEE. As DNA, the CDR3 is TGTGCCAGCAGCCTAGCGGGGACCTCACGGGATGGCTACACCTTC. Protein: CASSLAGTSRDGYTF.

The rearrangement links TRBV7-9 to TRBJ2-1; D unresolved. This CDR3 has 15 amino acids. The V and J ends lost 3 bases and 3 bases respectively, with 12 bases between them. Germline CDR1 and CDR2: SEHNR and FQNEAQ (reference sequence). The CDR3 is CASSFGQVIYNEQFF. DNA of the CDR3: TGTGCCAGCAGCTTTGGGCAGGTCATCTACAATGAGCAGTTCTTC.

The rearrangement uses TRBV3-1 (or the pseudogene TRBV3-2) and TRBJ1-2; D gene ambiguous. The CDR3 sequence is 17 residues long. With 0 bases removed from V and 0 bases from J, the gap between germline ends came to 14 bases. Germline CDR1 is LGHDT and CDR2 is YNNKEL (reference sequence). The CDR3 region is CASSQEVGRLSNYGYTF. The CDR3 DNA reads as TGTGCCAGCAGCCAAGAGGTAGGCCGCCTCTCTAACTATGGCTACACCTTC.

The chain links TRBV2 to TRBJ2-5; 8 bases map to TRBD2. The germline CDR1 and CDR2 sequences are SNHLY and FYNNEI. With V trimmed by 6 bases and J by 6 bases, 9 bases remained unmatched. This CDR3 has 14 amino acids. The CDR3 protein is CASSADGGAKTQYF. The CDR3 nucleotides read TGTGCCAGCAGCGCAGACGGGGGGGCAAAGACCCAGTACTTC.